The 11 T cell receptor beta chains listed next were all sequenced from one sample in a study of cytomegalovirus exposure and HLA in healthy donors. Measured with immunoSEQ multiplex PCR; TCRdb has only the in-frame clones, and not every one. The data show approximately 300,000 clones, approximately 90% seen once. The sequenced sample consisted of PBMCs. The receptor source for this set is a woman aged 18 to 35 in good health and CMV-seronegative.

The chain uses TRBV4-3 and TRBJ1-1; no reliable D call. CDR3 length equals 15 residues. The V end was cut by 3 bases, the J end by 5 bases, with 16 bases between. Germline V CDR1 and CDR2: LGHNA, YSLEER. Here the CDR3 DNA reads TGCGCCAGCAGCCATCAAGCCTTGGCGGAGACTGAAGCTTTCTTT. As protein: CASSHQALAETEAFF.

This chain links TRBV7-6 with TRBJ2-1; the D gene is possibly TRBD1 (5 bases). Germline V gene sequence: CDR1 SGHVS, CDR2 FNYEAQ. This CDR3 region has 15 residues. V was cut by 5 bases and J by 7 bases, with 18 bases left in between. Written as DNA, the CDR3 is TGTGCCAGCAGCCCAAGGGGTACGGCGGAGAATGAGCAGTTCTTC. Amino acids: CASSPRGTAENEQFF.

This rearrangement joins TRBV9 to TRBJ2-3; no clear D gene. The CDR3 contains 13 residues. V lost 0 bases, J lost 4 bases, and 6 bases lay in between. CDR1 is SGDLS and CDR2 is YYNGEE in the germline V gene. CDR3 sequence (DNA): TGTGCCAGCAGCGTAGTAACAGCAGATACGCAGTATTTT. Translation gives CASSVVTADTQYF.

The J gene is TRBJ2-7, the V gene TRBV7-6; perhaps TRBD2 as D (5 bases). Germline CDR1 and CDR2: SGHVS and FNYEAQ. The ends were cut back, 4 bases at V and 2 bases at J, with 12 bases in the middle. The CDR3 contains 14 residues. This CDR3 reads CASSSDSFPYEQYF. CDR3 sequence (DNA): TGTGCCAGCAGCTCGGACTCTTTCCCCTACGAGCAGTACTTC.

This chain joins TRBV10-3 and TRBJ2-2; perhaps TRBD1 as D (6 bases). This CDR3 region has 14 residues. Trimming cost V 2 bases and J 4 bases, with 8 bases left between them. Germline CDR1 ENHRY, CDR2 SYGVKD. CDR3 coding DNA: TGTGCCATCAGTGAGAACAGGGTCACCGGGGAGCTGTTTTTT. Its translation: CAISENRVTGELFF.

V usage is TRBV7-3 and J usage is TRBJ1-5; D is unclear. Germline CDR1 reads SGHTA; CDR2 reads FQGTGA. The ends were cut back, 2 bases at V and 4 bases at J, with 6 bases in the middle. The CDR3 is made up of 13 amino acids. The CDR3 loop is CASSLGRNQPQHF. The CDR3 region has the DNA TGTGCCAGCAGCTTAGGTAGAAATCAGCCCCAGCATTTT.

The genes are TRBV5-6 and TRBJ1-3, with D possibly TRBD1 on 6 matching bases. Germline-derived CDR1 and CDR2 are SGHDT and YYEEEE. Trimming took 3 bases from V and 2 from J, leaving 9 bases between them. The CDR3 sequence is 14 residues long. CDR3 sequence (DNA): TGTGCCAGCAGCTCACAGGGAACTGGAAACACCATATATTTT. Protein product: CASSSQGTGNTIYF.

This clone showed up just a few times. The V gene is TRBV9, the J gene TRBJ1-5; 9 nucleotides line up with TRBD1. There are 15 residues in the CDR3. Germline V gene data show CDR1 as SGDLS and CDR2 as YYNGEE. V lost 3 bases, J lost 7 bases, and 8 bases stayed unmatched. CDR3 sequence (DNA): TGTGCCAGCAGCGAGGGGACAGGGTTCAAGCAGCCCCAGCATTTT. It translates to CASSEGTGFKQPQHF.

The V and J genes are TRBV7-9 and TRBJ2-1; D not certain. This CDR3 contains 14 residues. Germline V lookup: CDR1 SEHNR, CDR2 FQNEAQ (reference sequence). Trimming took off 4 bases at V and 0 bases at J, with 7 bases between the two ends. The CDR3 bases are TGTGCCAGCAGCTCTAGTTCCTCCTACAATGAGCAGTTCTTC. Protein product: CASSSSSSYNEQFF. Variable domain in full (rest from reference TRBV7-9 and TRBJ2-1): DTGVSQNPRHKITKRGQNVTFRCDPISEHNRLYWYRQTLGQGPEFLTYFQNEAQLEKSRLLSDRFSAERPKGSFSTLEIQRTEQGDSAMYLCASSSSSSYNEQFFGPGTRLTVL.

The V call is TRBV27, the J call TRBJ2-1, with D possibly TRBD2 on 5 matching bases. Trimming pared 2 bases from V and 15 bases from J, leaving 11 bases between. The CDR3 contains 11 residues. Germline lookup yields CDR1 MNHEY and CDR2 SMNVEV (reference sequence). This chain's CDR3 is CASSLRTARFF. The CDR3, as DNA: TGTGCCAGCAGTTTAAGGACTGCCCGGTTCTTC.

The J gene is TRBJ2-7, the V gene TRBV6-1; D perhaps matches TRBD1 (5 bases). The CDR3 length is 17 residues. Germline CDR1 reads MNHNS; CDR2 reads SASEGT. V lost 1 base to trimming and J lost 0 bases, with 16 bases between them. The CDR3 region has the DNA TGTGCCAGCAGTGAAGGGGGCAGGGCCCTCCTCTCCTACGAGCAGTACTTC. It codes for CASSEGGRALLSYEQYF.